The sequence of this T cell receptor (beta chain) was determined in a study of blood T cell repertoires in COVID-19. Only in-frame clones appear in the TCRdb table, and some are missing; sequencing was by immunoSEQ multiplex PCR. Of fewer than 350,000 clones in the sample, 85% were seen once. V lost 3 bases and J lost 4; bases outside the gene matches: 5. The germline V gene has CDR1 SGHRS and CDR2 YFSETQ. The CDR3 spans 15 residues. V usage is TRBV5-1 and J usage is TRBJ1-3; 9 bases fit TRBD1. The sequencing input was PBMCs or T cells enriched from blood (not recorded which). This receptor was taken from a woman in her forties or fifties who had recovered from COVID-19. The DNA of the CDR3 is TGCGCCAGCAGCTGGACAGGGGCTACCGGAAACACCATATATTTT. Translating gives CASSWTGATGNTIYF.